The T cell receptor (beta chain) described here comes from a study of cytomegalovirus exposure and HLA in healthy donors. In the PCR, 60 Vbeta and 13 Jbeta primers were used. Profiled with immunoSEQ multiplex PCR; TCRdb holds only in-frame clones, not every one. The data contain about 200,000 clones, roughly 87% of them singletons. The sequencing sample was made of PBMCs. The TCR was taken from a boy between 2 and 10 years old in good health and CMV-seronegative.

CDR3 protein: CASSFRTAGGAYEQYF. In DNA, the CDR3 is TGTGCCAGCAGCTTCCGTACGGCGGGGGGTGCCTACGAGCAGTACTTC. The V call is TRBV5-6, the J call TRBJ2-7; 8 bases match TRBD2. The V and J ends lost 2 bases and 2 bases, in that order; junction bases with no gene match: 9. This CDR3 comprises 16 residues. Per the germline V gene, CDR1 is SGHDT and CDR2 is YYEEEE.